The source of this TCR beta chain is a study of cytomegalovirus exposure and HLA in healthy donors. Use of 60 Vbeta and 13 Jbeta primers characterized the PCR. Clones were read by immunoSEQ multiplex PCR, and TCRdb kept only the in-frame ones, dropping some. There are about 210,000 clones in the sample; nearly 80% occur only once, and roughly 1.9% lies in the top ten. Germline CDR1 and CDR2: SEHNR and FQNEAQ (reference sequence). Trimming removed 5 bases at V and 3 bases at J, with 8 bases between. The CDR3 length is 12 residues. Study-wide results and caveats: Cytomegalovirus-associated TCR beta chains were listed, numbering approximately 150. A later analysis associated 16,951 TCR beta sequences with HLA alleles at a 0.05 false discovery rate. Owing to their indistinguishability, certain V segments, notably TRBV6-2 and TRBV6-3, were excluded. Available immune exposure information was restricted to CMV serostatus only.

This clone was counted once. The antigen is undetermined. The same CDR3 also results from other DNA sequences found in this sample. Sequencing input: PBMCs. This clonotype was obtained from a male donor in good health and CMV-seronegative. The J gene is TRBJ2-7, the V gene TRBV7-9, with D possibly matching TRBD1 (6 bases). The CDR3 DNA reads as TGTGCCAGCAGCCCAGGGGACTACGAGCAGTACTTC. It is translated as CASSPGDYEQYF.